This passage covers 23 T cell receptor beta chains from one sample sequenced in a study of T cell responses to AZD1222 COVID-19 vaccine. The repertoire was sequenced with immunoSEQ multiplex PCR; TCRdb's copy has only in-frame clones and lacks some. The table shows some 150,000 clones, with 85% to 95% occurring only once. The source material was peripheral blood, sampled on day 0 of AZD1222 vaccination. These receptors all stem from an adult in good health.

As DNA, the CDR3 is TGCGCCAGCAGCCATCGTACCGAGGATACATACTACGAGCAGTACTTC. Protein sequence: CASSHRTEDTYYEQYF. The rearrangement joins TRBV4-1 to TRBJ2-7, with D unresolved. This CDR3 has 16 residues. Germline assignment: CDR1 MGHRA and CDR2 YSYEKL. V lost 3 bases and J lost 3, with 18 bases in between.

The rearrangement uses TRBV27 and TRBJ1-5; unclear D gene. The CDR3 loop spans 16 amino acids. The V end lost 0 bases, the J end lost 0 bases, and 9 bases lay between the germline ends. CDR1 and CDR2 from the germline V gene are MNHEY and SMNVEV (reference sequence). In DNA form, the CDR3 reads TGTGCCAGCAGTTTATCCCCAACAGATAGCAATCAGCCCCAGCATTTT. Translating gives CASSLSPTDSNQPQHF.

This clone occurred once. The gene calls are TRBV11-2 and TRBJ1-1; the match to TRBD1 covers 8 bases. J was trimmed by 2 bases and V by 5 bases; bases with no gene match: 10. This CDR3 has 16 amino acids. Germline V lookup: CDR1 SGHAT, CDR2 FQNNGV. DNA for the CDR3: TGTGCCAGCAGCCCCAGGACAGGGAGACAAAACACTGAAGCTTTCTTT. Its translation: CASSPRTGRQNTEAFF.

The rearrangement joins TRBV10-3 to TRBJ1-1, with D possibly being TRBD1 (6 bases). The CDR3 loop spans 13 amino acids. With 7 bases removed from V and 1 base from J, the gap between germline ends came to 10 bases. Germline CDR1 is ENHRY and CDR2 is SYGVKD. The CDR3 sequence is CAITGQKNTEAFF. Here the CDR3 DNA reads TGTGCCATCACGGGACAAAAGAACACTGAAGCTTTCTTT.

The CDR3 region is CASRGSNGWIAEAFF. CDR3 coding DNA: TGTGCCAGCAGGGGGTCGAATGGGTGGATTGCTGAAGCTTTCTTT. The chain uses TRBV6-5 and TRBJ1-1; no reliable D call. The length of the CDR3 is 15 residues. V was pared by 6 bases and J by 6 bases, with 20 bases between. Per germline, CDR1 MNHEY and CDR2 SVGAGI.

The chain has TRBV7-9 and TRBJ2-7; 14 nucleotides align to TRBD2. Germline V gene sequence: CDR1 SEHNR, CDR2 FQNEAQ (reference sequence). The CDR3 extends over 16 amino acids. With 1 base clipped from V and 4 bases from J, the junction kept 3 bases outside the gene matches. CDR3 DNA sequence: TGTGCCAGCAGCTTAGGGACTAGCGGGGGGCTATACGAGCAGTACTTC. Translation: CASSLGTSGGLYEQYF.

V gene TRBV4-2 combines with J gene TRBJ2-1; D gene uncertain. Germline loops: CDR1 LGHNA, CDR2 YNFKEQ. The V end was cut by 1 base, the J end by 10 bases, with 5 bases between. This CDR3 has 11 residues. The CDR3 protein is CASSQGAEQFF. DNA for the CDR3: TGTGCCAGCAGCCAAGGCGCAGAGCAGTTCTTC.

The CDR3 bases are TGTGCCAGCAGCGCCGGACAGGGGAAGAATTCACCCCTCCACTTT. This encodes CASSAGQGKNSPLHF. The J gene is TRBJ1-6, the V gene TRBV9; 9 bases align to TRBD1. The germline CDR1 and CDR2 sequences are SGDLS and YYNGEE. The CDR3 runs to 15 residues. J gave up 7 bases and V 3 bases, and 5 bases lay outside the gene matches.

CDR3 nucleotides: TGTGCCAGCAGCAATTTAGCGGGGGGGCTGGAGACCCAGTACTTC. This codes for CASSNLAGGLETQYF. The chain carries TRBV21-1 and TRBJ2-5; the table's D call of TRBD2 was not tested on the DNA. TRBV21-1 is noted as a pseudogene. CDR3 length: 15 amino acids.

The chain recombines TRBV10-3 with TRBJ1-1; D is possibly TRBD1 (5 bases). This CDR3 comprises 12 residues. The ends were cut back, 9 bases at V and 8 bases at J, with 16 bases in the middle. Germline V gene lookup returns CDR1 ENHRY and CDR2 SYGVKD. The CDR3 sequence: CAIGATPREAFF. The CDR3 bases are TGTGCCATTGGGGCAACCCCAAGGGAAGCTTTCTTT.

The chain couples TRBV11-1 to TRBJ1-1, with 9 nucleotides matching TRBD1. CDR3 length equals 14 residues. Germline V gene sequence: CDR1 SGHAT, CDR2 FQDESV (reference sequence). J lost 1 base, V lost 5 bases, and 2 bases had no gene match. As DNA, the CDR3 is TGTGCCAGCAGCGAGGGACAGGGGAACACTGAAGCTTTCTTT. It translates to CASSEGQGNTEAFF.

The chain has TRBV7-2 and TRBJ1-2; the D gene is possibly TRBD1 (6 bases). The V end was cut by 5 bases, the J end by 8 bases, with 18 bases between. CDR1 SGHTA and CDR2 FQGNSA come from the germline V gene. The CDR3 is made up of 14 amino acids. CDR3 sequence reads: CASSPLGQLSGYTF. CDR3 DNA sequence: TGTGCCAGCAGCCCTCTAGGACAGCTATCCGGCTACACCTTC.

The V gene is TRBV28, the J gene TRBJ1-2; TRBD1 is a possible D gene (6 bases). CDR1 and CDR2 (germline): MDHEN, SYDVKM. V gave up 8 bases and J gave up 2 bases, with 12 bases separating them. The CDR3 has 13 residues. The CDR3, as DNA: TGTGCCAGCGCCGACAGGTCAAACTATGGCTACACCTTC. It specifies CASADRSNYGYTF.

The chain joins TRBV6-2 or TRBV6-3 to TRBJ2-3; D is tentatively TRBD1 or TRBD2 (6 bases each). Trimming left V 4 bases short and J 5 bases short, with 16 bases between. Per the germline V gene, CDR1 is MNHEY and CDR2 is SVGEGT. The CDR3 is 15 residues long. This CDR3 is CASSSGGPLIDTQYF. The DNA for the CDR3 is TGTGCCAGCAGTTCCGGGGGCCCCCTCATAGATACGCAGTATTTT.

The chain is built from TRBV3-1 (or the pseudogene TRBV3-2) and TRBJ1-2, with 7 bases fitting TRBD1. Germline lookup yields CDR1 LGHDT and CDR2 YNNKEL (reference sequence). The CDR3 extends over 14 amino acids. V was pared by 4 bases and J by 8 bases, with 10 bases of the junction left unmatched. In DNA, the CDR3 is TGTGCCAGCAGCCCCGGGGACAGTTTGTCCGGCTACACCTTC. Its translation: CASSPGDSLSGYTF.

V usage is TRBV7-9 and J usage is TRBJ1-1, with D unresolved. V lost 3 bases to trimming and J lost 2 bases, with 7 bases between them. Per germline, CDR1 SEHNR and CDR2 FQNEAQ (reference sequence). CDR3 length equals 13 residues. The CDR3 loop reads CASSFDPNTEAFF. The CDR3 nucleotides are TGTGCCAGCAGCTTCGACCCAAACACTGAAGCTTTCTTT.

The chain joins TRBV7-8 to TRBJ1-2; a possible D gene is TRBD1 (5 bases). The germline V and J ends were trimmed by 5 bases and 8 bases, with 15 bases remaining between them. Germline V gene lookup returns CDR1 SGHVS and CDR2 FQNEAQ. CDR3 length: 13 residues. The chain's CDR3 is CASSLGARQGYTF. The CDR3 region has the DNA TGTGCCAGCAGCCTCGGGGCCCGGCAAGGCTACACCTTC. Looking up the rest from reference TRBV7-8 and TRBJ1-2 gives the full variable domain: GAGVSQSPRYKVAKRGQDVALRCDPISGHVSLFWYQQALGQGPEFLTYFQNEAQLDKSGLPSDRFFAERPEGSVSTLKIQRTQQEDSAVYLCASSLGARQGYTFGSGTRLTVV.

The chain employs TRBV7-8 and TRBJ2-1, with 8 bases lining up with TRBD2. The ends lost 5 bases at V and 7 bases at J; junction bases unmatched: 13. This CDR3 comprises 16 residues. Germline V gene lookup returns CDR1 SGHVS and CDR2 FQNEAQ. CDR3: CASSPPLRTSSNEQFF. The CDR3 nucleotides are TGTGCCAGCAGCCCCCCTCTTAGGACTAGCAGTAATGAGCAGTTCTTC.

This chain joins TRBV18 and TRBJ1-1; D gene ambiguous. The CDR3 spans 15 residues. Germline V gene lookup returns CDR1 KGHSH and CDR2 LQKENI. V was shortened by 2 bases and J by 7 bases, with 17 bases between the two germline ends. The DNA for the CDR3 is TGTGCCAGCTCACCATCGACCGATCTGAGGGTTGAAGCTTTCTTT. Residues: CASSPSTDLRVEAFF. The whole variable domain, filled in from reference TRBV18 and TRBJ1-1, reads NAGVMQNPRHLVRRRGQEARLRCSPMKGHSHVYWYRQLPEEGLKFMVYLQKENIIDESGMPKERFSAEFPKEGPSILRIQQVVRGDSAAYFCASSPSTDLRVEAFFGQGTRLTVV.

The chain employs TRBV7-9 and TRBJ1-5; D is possibly TRBD1 (6 bases). The CDR3 has 15 residues. Germline V gene data show CDR1 as SEHNR and CDR2 as FQNEAQ (reference sequence). Trimming shortened V by 5 bases and J by 0 bases, and 11 bases separated the two germline ends. The CDR3 DNA is TGTGCCAGCAGCCAGGACAGTCATAGCAATCAGCCCCAGCATTTT. Amino acids: CASSQDSHSNQPQHF.

The chain recombines TRBV6-5 with TRBJ2-3; the D is unclear. This CDR3 is 14 amino acids long. CDR1 MNHEY and CDR2 SVGAGI come from the germline V gene. V gave up 6 bases and J gave up 2 bases, with 12 bases separating them. The CDR3 is CASRAASATDTQYF. The DNA for the CDR3 is TGTGCCAGCAGGGCGGCCAGTGCCACAGATACGCAGTATTTT.

V gene TRBV19 combines with J gene TRBJ1-2, with 7 nucleotides matching TRBD1. Germline V gives CDR1 LNHDA, CDR2 SQIVND (reference sequence). The CDR3 covers 17 residues. Germline trimming cut 2 bases from V and 2 bases from J; bases unmatched to any gene: 11. Written as DNA, the CDR3 is TGTGCCAGTAGTATAATTCCCCCCCCCAGGGGGAACTATGGCTACACCTTC. Its translation: CASSIIPPPRGNYGYTF.

V usage is TRBV5-6 and J usage is TRBJ1-1; no clear D. V lost 3 bases to trimming and J lost 1 base, with 16 bases between them. Per germline, CDR1 SGHDT and CDR2 YYEEEE. The CDR3 length is 16 residues. The CDR3 coding sequence is TGTGCCAGCAGCTCCCCGCCCCCGATGGAGAACACTGAAGCTTTCTTT. This codes for CASSSPPPMENTEAFF.